The present T cell receptor beta chain was sequenced within a study of OX40 agonist ivuxolimab in advanced cancers. As for this clone: The antigen remains unidentified.

Broader study findings: Antigen specificity of clonally expanded peripheral T cells was not established. Some nonresponders also had low normalized T-cell clonal expansion.

V lost 7 bases to trimming and J lost 3 bases, with 16 bases between them. Germline CDR1 reads MNHNY; CDR2 reads SVGAGI (reference sequence). The CDR3 has 15 residues. Using immunoSEQ multiplex PCR, the repertoire was profiled, and TCRdb retains in-frame clones only, with some absent. The sample records around 60,000 clones, more than 75% being singletons. The chain recombines TRBV6-6 with TRBJ1-5, with D perhaps TRBD1 (5 bases). Sequencing used CD4+ or CD8+ T cells sorted from blood, obtained in a trial of the OX40 agonist ivuxolimab. The source of this sequence is an adult with an advanced solid tumor such as melanoma, head and neck, liver or kidney cancer. The CDR3 reads CASNPGEGHNQPQHF. Written as DNA, the CDR3 is TGTGCCAGCAACCCCGGCGAGGGGCACAATCAGCCCCAGCATTTT.